These T cell receptor beta chains were read from a single sample in a study of T cells in Graves' hyperthyroidism and ophthalmopathy. TCRdb redid the calling of the multiplex PCR reads with MiXCR, one entry per CDR3 protein. The table includes roughly 660,000 distinct CDR3 sequences, around 15% detected once. Sequencing used blood. These receptor sequences come from a man aged 45 to 65 with Graves' hyperthyroidism. CDR3s include the opening cysteine and the closing phenylalanine or tryptophan. The D gene is left open where the match is weak. Size is stated for part of the rows, as once, few or many counts, or as a class when the clone is expanded.

NA | TRBJ2-6 | TRBD1 | TRBV29-1 | TGCAGCGTTGATACAGGGGTTGGGGCCAACGTCCTGACTTTC | CSVDTGVGANVLTF
NA | TRBJ1-1 | NA | TRBV4-1 | TGCGCCAGCAGGCGACCGGACACTGAAGCTTTCTTT | CASRRPDTEAFF
NA | TRBJ2-7 | NA | TRBV7-9 | TGTGCCAGCAGCTTCCCGGGAGCCGAGCAGTACTTC | CASSFPGAEQYF
NA | TRBJ2-6 | NA | TRBV6-5 | TGTGCCAGCAGTACCGACTCTGGGGCCAACGTCCTGACTTTC | CASSTDSGANVLTF
few | TRBJ2-5 | NA | TRBV11-2 | TGTGCCAGCCGGTGGACCGAGGGCGGGGAGACCCAGTACTTC | CASRWTEGGETQYF
many | TRBJ2-3 | NA | TRBV28 | TGTGCCAGCAGCCCTTGGAGCGGAGTCACAGATACGCAGTATTTT | CASSPWSGVTDTQYF
few | TRBJ1-5 | NA | TRBV19 | TGTGCCAGTAGTAGAGACAGGCCTGCTTTCGGTCAGCCCCAGCATTTT | CASSRDRPAFGQPQHF
NA | TRBJ2-5 | TRBD2 | TRBV20-1 | TGCAGTGCTACCGGTTCAGCGGGAGCGGGAGAGACCCAGTACTTC | CSATGSAGAGETQYF
many | TRBJ2-5 | TRBD1 | TRBV7-3 | TGTGCCAGCAGCCAGGACAGGGGCTACCAAGAGACCCAGTACTTC | CASSQDRGYQETQYF
NA | TRBJ2-7 | NA | TRBV18 | TGTGCCAGCTCACCTGGCAGGGTCCTAGACGAGCAGTACTTC | CASSPGRVLDEQYF
few | TRBJ1-1 | TRBD1 | TRBV28 | TGTGCCAGCAGTCGCAAAAGGACAGGCGGCTACACTGAAGCTTTCTTT | CASSRKRTGGYTEAFF
NA | TRBJ2-7 | NA | TRBV24-1 | TGTGCCACCAGTGATTTAAGCAGAGGCTCCAGCTCCTACGAGCAGTACTTC | CATSDLSRGSSSYEQYF
many | TRBJ2-1 | NA | TRBV13 | TGTGCCAGCAGCTTAGAAAGCGAATACTTCTACAATGAGCAGTTCTTC | CASSLESEYFYNEQFF
few | TRBJ2-5 | NA | TRBV9 | TGTGCCAGCAGCGGCAGTCCCGGATACCAAGAGACCCAGTACTTC | CASSGSPGYQETQYF
few | TRBJ1-6 | NA | TRBV18 | TGTGCCGGCTCACCAGAGGCGGGCAGAGACTCACCCCTCCACTTT | CAGSPEAGRDSPLHF
few | TRBJ1-1 | TRBD1 | TRBV4-3 | TGCGCCAGCAGCCAATGGGACAGGGCCACCACTGAAGCTTTCTTT | CASSQWDRATTEAFF
many | TRBJ2-3 | NA | TRBV18 | TGTGCCAGCTCACCAGGTTTCGCAGATACGCAGTATTTT | CASSPGFADTQYF
many | TRBJ2-2 | NA | TRBV2 | TGTGCCAGCATTCGGCAGGTCGAGCTGTTTTTT | CASIRQVELFF
many | TRBJ2-7 | TRBD1 | TRBV5-1 | TGCGCCAGCAGCAGGGGACAGGGGGCTTACGAGCAGTACTTC | CASSRGQGAYEQYF
few | TRBJ1-2 | NA | TRBV6-1 | TGTGCCAGCAGTGAAGGCGGCAGGCTTGTGTATGGCTACACCTTC | CASSEGGRLVYGYTF
NA | TRBJ2-5 | TRBD2 | TRBV5-1 | TGCGCCAGCAGCTGGGGACTAGCGGGAGATGAGACCCAGTACTTC | CASSWGLAGDETQYF
many | TRBJ2-7 | TRBD1 | TRBV24-1 | TGTGCCACCAGTGAGTCCGGGACAGGGGGCAGGAGCGAGCAGTACTTC | CATSESGTGGRSEQYF
many | TRBJ2-5 | TRBD2 | TRBV11-2 | TGTGCCAGCAGCTTAGCTAGCGGGAGGCAGGAGACCCAGTACTTC | CASSLASGRQETQYF
NA | TRBJ2-5 | NA | TRBV24-1 | TGTGCCACCAGTGAGTCAGGGGCACGGTCTTGGGAGACCCAGTACTTC | CATSESGARSWETQYF
many | TRBJ2-7 | TRBD1 | TRBV2 | TGTGCCAGCAGGACCGGGACAGGGGACCACGAGCAGTACTTC | CASRTGTGDHEQYF
NA | TRBJ2-4 | TRBD1 | TRBV7-9 | TGTGCCAGCAGCGTCACGACAGGGGCGATAGCCAAAAACATTCAGTACTTC | CASSVTTGAIAKNIQYF
NA | TRBJ2-1 | NA | TRBV6-1 | TGTGCCAGCAGTTCCCGCTCGGCCTCCTCCTACAATGAGCAGTTCTTC | CASSSRSASSYNEQFF
few | TRBJ2-7 | NA | TRBV20-1 | TGCAGTGCTAGCGGGAGCTCCTACGAGCAGTACTTC | CSASGSSYEQYF
many | TRBJ2-6 | NA | TRBV27 | TGTGCCAGCAGTTTATATCCACGGGACGGGCCTTCGATAAGTGGGGCCAACGTCCTGACTTTC | CASSLYPRDGPSISGANVLTF
many | TRBJ1-6 | NA | TRBV2 | TGTGCCAGCGTGGAGTCCGGGACAAAGAATTCACCCCTCCACTTT | CASVESGTKNSPLHF
few | TRBJ1-2 | NA | TRBV9 | TGTGCCAGCAGCGGCCTGGGGGGGAGAAACTATGGCTACACCTTC | CASSGLGGRNYGYTF
many | TRBJ2-1 | TRBD1 | TRBV29-1 | TGCAGCGTTCCTCCGACAGGGTCGGTGCATGAGCAGTTCTTC | CSVPPTGSVHEQFF
once | TRBJ2-4 | TRBD1 | TRBV14 | TGTGCCAGCAGCCAGACAGGGCTAGGGGCCAAAAACATTCAGTACTTC | CASSQTGLGAKNIQYF
few | TRBJ1-2 | TRBD1 | TRBV5-1 | TGCGCCAGCAGCTCACAGGGGTCTTCTGGCTACACCTTC | CASSSQGSSGYTF
few | TRBJ1-1 | NA | TRBV6-1 | TGTGCCAGCAGTGGAGGGGTTAGCGCTGAAGCTTTCTTT | CASSGGVSAEAFF
few | TRBJ1-1 | TRBD1 | TRBV4-1 | TGCGCCAGCAGTCGGACAGGGTCTGAAGCTTTCTTT | CASSRTGSEAFF
NA | TRBJ1-2 | TRBD1 | TRBV28 | TGTGCCAGCATCTCACAGGGGAACTATGGCTACACCTTC | CASISQGNYGYTF
many | TRBJ1-1 | TRBD1 | TRBV30 | TGTGCCTGGAGTAGACAGGGGGCAACTGAAGCTTTCTTT | CAWSRQGATEAFF
NA | TRBJ2-1 | TRBD1 | TRBV13 | TGTGCCAGCAGCCCAACAGGGGCTACCCACAATGAGCAGTTCTTC | CASSPTGATHNEQFF
many | TRBJ1-1 | NA | TRBV28 | TGTGCCAGCAGCACAGGACAGACCTACCAGATGAACACTGAAGCTTTCTTT | CASSTGQTYQMNTEAFF
many | TRBJ2-7 | TRBD2 | TRBV10-3 | TGTGCCATCAGTAACGGACTAGCTGAAAACTACGAGCAGTACTTC | CAISNGLAENYEQYF
NA | TRBJ1-6 | NA | TRBV10-3 | TGTGCCATCAGTGGTCAGTATAATTCACCCCTCCACTTT | CAISGQYNSPLHF
NA | TRBJ2-7 | TRBD1 | TRBV29-1 | TGCAGCGTGGGCGGACAGGAAAGCTCCTACGATCAGTGCTTC | CSVGGQESSYDQCF
NA | TRBJ1-6 | TRBD1 | TRBV9 | TGTGCCAGCAGCCCCCGACAGGGGATGAATTCACCCCTCCACTTT | CASSPRQGMNSPLHF
many | TRBJ2-3 | NA | TRBV30 | TGTGCCTGGAGTAGCGGGTTCACAGATACGCAGTATTTT | CAWSSGFTDTQYF
NA | TRBJ2-7 | NA | TRBV20-1 | TGCAGTGCTAGAGATCTTAGCAGCGAAACCTACGAGCAGTACTTC | CSARDLSSETYEQYF
NA | TRBJ1-6 | NA | TRBV28 | TGTGCCAGCAGTGGTCAAGTGGATTCACCCCTCCACTTT | CASSGQVDSPLHF
NA | TRBJ2-7 | NA | TRBV7-9 | TGTGCCAGCAGCCCTTCGCCACAGATTTCCTACGAGCAGTACTTC | CASSPSPQISYEQYF
NA | TRBJ1-2 | NA | TRBV6-2/TRBV6-3 | TGTGCCAGCAGTTACCCGGGGTTCTATGGCTACACCTTC | CASSYPGFYGYTF
many | TRBJ2-1 | TRBD2 | TRBV15 | TGTGCCACCAGCAGAGACCCCTTACTAGCGACCTACAATGAGCAGTTCTTC | CATSRDPLLATYNEQFF
many | TRBJ2-1 | TRBD2 | TRBV12-3/TRBV12-4 | TGTGCCAGCGCGTGGGGACTAGCGGGAGTCTTAGTTAACAATGAGCAGTTCTTC | CASAWGLAGVLVNNEQFF